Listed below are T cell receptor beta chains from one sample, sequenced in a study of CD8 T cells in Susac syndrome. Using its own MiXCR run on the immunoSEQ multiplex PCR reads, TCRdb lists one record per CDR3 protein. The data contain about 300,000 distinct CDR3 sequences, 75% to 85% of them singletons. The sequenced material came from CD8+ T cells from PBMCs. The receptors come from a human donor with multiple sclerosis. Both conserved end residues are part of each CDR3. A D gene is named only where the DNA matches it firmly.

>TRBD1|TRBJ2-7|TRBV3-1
CASSLLIYGTVPYEQYF
TGTGCCAGCAGCCTCTTAATTTACGGGACAGTCCCCTACGAGCAGTACTTC
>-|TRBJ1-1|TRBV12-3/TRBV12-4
CASTDRQQNTEAFF
TGTGCCAGCACCGACCGGCAGCAGAACACTGAAGCTTTCTTT
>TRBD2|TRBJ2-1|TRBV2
CASSGAGVVGGYNEQFF
TGTGCCAGCAGTGGCGCGGGAGTCGTCGGGGGGTACAATGAGCAGTTCTTC
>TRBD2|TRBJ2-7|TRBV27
CASSPLTGTSVYEQYF
TGTGCCAGCAGTCCGCTAACCGGGACTAGCGTCTACGAGCAGTACTTC
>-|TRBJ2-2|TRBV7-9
CASSPRGPAGELFF
TGTGCCAGCAGCCCACGTGGTCCGGCCGGGGAGCTGTTTTTT
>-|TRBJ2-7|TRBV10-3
CAISEKLYEQYF
TGTGCCATCAGTGAAAAGCTCTACGAGCAGTACTTC
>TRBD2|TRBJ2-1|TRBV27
CASSAGTSGSNEQFF
TGTGCCAGCTCGGCCGGGACTAGCGGGAGCAATGAGCAGTTCTTC
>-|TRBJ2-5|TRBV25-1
CATTGFQETQYF
TGTGCGACCACGGGTTTCCAAGAGACCCAGTACTTC
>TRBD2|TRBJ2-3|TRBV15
CATSVGGRSTQYF
TGTGCCACCAGCGTGGGGGGGAGGAGCACGCAGTATTTT
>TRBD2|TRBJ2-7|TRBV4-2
CASSQELAASYEQYF
TGTGCCAGCAGCCAAGAACTAGCGGCTTCCTACGAGCAGTACTTC
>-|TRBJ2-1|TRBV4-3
CASSQDPSFYNEQFF
TGCGCCAGCAGCCAAGACCCTAGTTTCTACAATGAGCAGTTCTTC
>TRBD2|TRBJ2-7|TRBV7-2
CASSLGGGRAAEQYF
TGTGCCAGCAGCCTCGGAGGCGGGAGGGCCGCCGAGCAGTACTTC
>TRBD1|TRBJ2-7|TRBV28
CASSEGDRGSEQYF
TGTGCCAGCAGCGAGGGGGACAGGGGGTCCGAGCAGTACTTC
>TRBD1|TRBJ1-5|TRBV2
CASSEGTVSNQPQHF
TGTGCCAGCAGTGAGGGGACAGTTAGCAATCAGCCCCAGCATTTT
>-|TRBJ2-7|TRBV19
CASAGAHEQYF
TGTGCCAGTGCCGGGGCACACGAGCAGTACTTC
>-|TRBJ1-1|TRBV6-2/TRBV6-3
CASRGGLNTEAFF
TGTGCCAGCAGGGGCGGACTGAACACTGAAGCTTTCTTT